This T cell receptor (beta chain) stems from a study of shared clonotypes between healthy human individuals (dated by TCRdb to 2018 to 2020). Study-wide context: The cohort included three men and a couple of women between 18 and 49 years of age. Per donor, three plates each were used for CD4 naive and CD4 memory, two for CD8 naive, and one for CD8 memory. To estimate repertoire size and how much clonotypes are shared between individuals, the study performed deep sequencing of blood TCR repertoires from about five healthy adults. To increase sequencing depth and limit assay-specific biases, TCR repertoire library preparation and sequencing were carried out by different laboratories using diverse techniques. Per donor, leukapheresis produced somewhere between about 0.85 and 8.9 billion PBMCs. What the work shows at the level of the full study, not this receptor alone: The genetic and exposure-history diversity represented was limited by the small number of donors. Sampling was restricted to blood, and TCR repertoires in tissue are likely to differ from TCR repertoires in blood. Pairwise subsampling indicated that sequencing depth was expected to affect the degree of clonotype sharing among donors. Higher generation probabilities were observed for clonotypes shared by all four sorted-subset donors than for non-shared clonotypes. Across a handful of donors, 4.5% to 6.5% of naive CD4, around 3.5% of naive CD8, about 2.3% of memory CD4, and approximately 0.4% of memory CD8 clonotypes were shared. Estimated clonotype richness was generally larger for naive than for memory subsets. Rarefaction of sorted-subset datasets indicated incomplete sequencing despite the large sequencing depth.

According to the germline V gene, CDR1 reads SGHTA and CDR2 reads FQGNSA. Measured from the cysteine to the phenylalanine, the CDR3 is 13 residues long. Only CDR3 DNA remains: 39 bases, in frame from the first base. After removal of 6 bases from V and 3 bases from J, the junction retains 4 bases not matched to a gene. TCR CDR3 regions were amplified from genomic DNA by multiplex PCR using the deep immunoSEQ assay. Genomic DNA extracted from each cell subset was distributed evenly over all wells of several immunoSEQ 96-well plates, and each plate served as one replicate. Each replicate PCR for sorted subsets received approximately 200 ng genomic DNA, equal to roughly 33,000 T cell genomes. The purified libraries were quantified using a Qubit 3.0 fluorometer, sized with a Bioanalyzer 2100, and then quantified again using the KAPA Library Quantification kit. Every immunoSEQ 96-well plate was sequenced on a dedicated single-read 150-cycle Illumina NextSeq 550 flow cell. For the original study's pipeline: Because the immunoSEQ output included only junctional sequences and no quality scores, the filtering could not be the same as the filtering used for full-length reads. Sequences were annotated with PyIR, a Python wrapper for IgBLAST v1.9, and V/J genes and CDR3 were assigned using IMGT germline references. Reads were removed for weak V/J assignments (E-value above 1e-6), missing CDR3, stop codons, out-of-frame junctions, or ambiguous translated residues. V3J clonotypes were defined by identical inferred V gene, J gene, and CDR3 amino acid sequence. The percentage overlap between two repertoires was calculated by dividing the number of shared unique clonotypes by the size of the smaller repertoire. Richness of each repertoire was evaluated using RTK rarefaction, the Chao1 estimator, and Recon v2.1 estimates of unobserved clonotypes. OLGA was used to compute generation probabilities for all TCRbeta clonotypes that the gDNA method yielded from a few donors. Here the immuneACCESS table is served through TCRdb, limited to in-frame sequences with V and J called. Missing clones are a known gap in these copies; in checked studies unresolved V genes cover under half, and the rest lacks a known reason. The V and J calls and clone size were taken over from that table, and D and trimming were inferred from the DNA. Here the sample has roughly 2.4 million clones; 90% to 96% occur a single time. The ten largest account for around 0.13% of the sample.

Donors were healthy HIV-negative adults with no recently reported acute infections or vaccinations. Every donor was a Caucasian adult residing in Nashville, Tennessee, USA. CD4+ T cells were enriched by magnetic negative selection, after which naive cells were positively selected on CD45RA and the negative fraction was taken as the memory subset. Blood was obtained by leukapheresis, after which PBMCs were separated by Ficoll-Histopaque density gradient centrifugation and cryopreserved in liquid nitrogen vapor phase. Purity and quantity of every magnetically sorted T cell population were checked by analytical flow cytometry. Genomic DNA was isolated from every sorted fraction and measured by UV absorbance on a Nanodrop 2000c. Points on this clone: What antigen it recognizes has not been identified. No base quality information exists; no much larger clone differs at one position. The same CDR3 arises from other DNA sequences in this sample as well.

The rearranged chain carries TRBV7-2 and TRBJ1-2, and TRBD1 aligns with 7 junction nucleotides. The sample was naive CD4+ T cells sorted from blood. Sample cell subset or site, as interpreted from the label and publication: CD45RA+ positively selected. This TCR came from a man between 18 and 35 years old in good health. The CDR3 reads as follows: CASSLDRDYGYTF. DNA sequence: TGTGCCAGCAGTCTTGACAGGGACTATGGCTACACCTTC.